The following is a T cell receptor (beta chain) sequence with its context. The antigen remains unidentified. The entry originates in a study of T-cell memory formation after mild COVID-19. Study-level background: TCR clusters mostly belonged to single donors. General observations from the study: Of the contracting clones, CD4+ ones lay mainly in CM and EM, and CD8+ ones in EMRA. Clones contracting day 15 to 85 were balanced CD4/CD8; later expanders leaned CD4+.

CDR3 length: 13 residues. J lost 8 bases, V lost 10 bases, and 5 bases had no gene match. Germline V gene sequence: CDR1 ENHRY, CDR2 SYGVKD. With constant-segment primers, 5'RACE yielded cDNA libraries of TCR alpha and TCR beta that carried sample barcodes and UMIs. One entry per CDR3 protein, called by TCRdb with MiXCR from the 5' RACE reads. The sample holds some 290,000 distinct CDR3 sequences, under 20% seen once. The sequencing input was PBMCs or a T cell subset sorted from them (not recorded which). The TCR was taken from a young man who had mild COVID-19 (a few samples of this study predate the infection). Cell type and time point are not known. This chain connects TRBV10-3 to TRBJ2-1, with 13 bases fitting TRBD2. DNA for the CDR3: TGTGCCACCCGACTAGCGGGGGGCGATGAGCAGTTCTTC. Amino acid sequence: CATRLAGGDEQFF.